The 26 T cell receptor beta chains below come from one sample, sequenced in a study of OX40 agonist ivuxolimab in advanced cancers. The repertoire was sequenced with immunoSEQ multiplex PCR; TCRdb's copy has only in-frame clones and lacks some. The sample has about 64,000 clones; roughly nine tenths are singletons. The sample in question was CD4+ or CD8+ T cells sorted from blood, obtained in a trial of the OX40 agonist ivuxolimab. The receptors stem from an adult with an advanced solid tumor such as melanoma, head and neck, liver or kidney cancer.

The chain carries TRBV5-1 and TRBJ2-1; the match to TRBD1 covers 8 bases. The J segment lost 7 bases and the V segment lost 3 bases, leaving 9 bases of the junction unmatched. The CDR3 has 15 residues. Germline CDR1 and CDR2: SGHRS and YFSETQ. The CDR3 nucleotides are TGCGCCAGCAGCTCGGGACAGGCCCGGGGGAATGAGCAGTTCTTC. Translating it yields CASSSGQARGNEQFF.

The V and J genes are TRBV7-3 and TRBJ2-3; 11 bases match TRBD2. The CDR3 covers 17 residues. The V and J ends lost 1 base and 5 bases, in that order; junction bases with no gene match: 8. Germline V gene lookup returns CDR1 SGHTA and CDR2 FQGTGA. CDR3 sequence (DNA): TGTGCCAGCAGCTTAAAATTAGCGGGAGGGTTTGGAGATACGCAGTATTTT. Amino acids: CASSLKLAGGFGDTQYF.

The chain couples TRBV28 to TRBJ2-2; the match to TRBD2 covers 8 bases. The CDR3 is 17 amino acids. Germline V gene data show CDR1 as MDHEN and CDR2 as SYDVKM. V was pared by 7 bases and J by 4 bases, with 14 bases of the junction left unmatched. The CDR3, as DNA: TGTGCCAGCAAGGACGGGAGGGCCCAGATTCGCACCGGGGAGCTGTTTTTT. It specifies CASKDGRAQIRTGELFF.

V is TRBV30 and J is TRBJ2-7; TRBD1 matches 8 bases. V lost 4 bases and J lost 6; bases outside the gene matches: 8. The CDR3 contains 13 residues. Germline V lookup: CDR1 GTSNPN, CDR2 SVGIG (reference sequence). CDR3 residues: CAWTPGQVGEQYF. The DNA of the CDR3 is TGTGCCTGGACACCGGGACAGGTGGGCGAGCAGTACTTC.

This clone was picked up a small number of times. This rearrangement joins TRBV4-1 to TRBJ2-7; D is undetermined. Trimming shortened V by 5 bases and J by 0 bases, and 20 bases separated the two germline ends. CDR1 is MGHRA and CDR2 is YSYEKL in the germline V gene. The length of the CDR3 is 17 residues. CDR3 sequence reads: CASSSPPRNPDSYEQYF. For the CDR3, the DNA is TGCGCCAGCAGCTCCCCCCCTCGAAACCCGGACTCCTACGAGCAGTACTTC.

The rearrangement uses TRBV19 and TRBJ1-5; the D is unclear. V lost 4 bases and J lost 4, with 8 bases in between. The CDR3 is 13 residues long. The germline V gene has CDR1 LNHDA and CDR2 SQIVND (reference sequence). CDR3 sequence reads: CASSTVINQPQHF. The DNA for the CDR3 is TGTGCCAGTAGTACAGTAATTAATCAGCCCCAGCATTTT. The full variable domain, rest sourced from reference TRBV19 and TRBJ1-5, is DGGITQSPKYLFRKEGQNVTLSCEQNLNHDAMYWYRQDPGQGLRLIYYSQIVNDFQKGDIAEGYSVSREKKESFPLTVTSAQKNPTAFYLCASSTVINQPQHFGDGTRLSIL.

V is TRBV28 and J is TRBJ1-2, with no clear D. This CDR3 contains 14 residues. Trimming took off 8 bases at V and 0 bases at J, with 13 bases between the two ends. In germline, CDR1 is MDHEN, CDR2 SYDVKM. The CDR3 nucleotides read TGTGCCAGCGTCCTATCCCGAACTAACTATGGCTACACCTTC. Translation: CASVLSRTNYGYTF.

This chain links TRBV19 with TRBJ2-5; 8 bases align to TRBD2. Per germline, CDR1 LNHDA and CDR2 SQIVND (reference sequence). V was clipped by 3 bases and J by 5 bases; unmatched bases: 5. The CDR3 totals 14 residues. CDR3 sequence reads: CASSILGLEETQYF. Here the CDR3 DNA reads TGTGCCAGTAGTATTCTGGGACTAGAGGAGACCCAGTACTTC.

The CDR3 bases are TGCGCCAGCAGCTTGGCGTTAACTGGGGCCAACGTCCTGACTTTC. Translation gives CASSLALTGANVLTF. J is TRBJ2-6 and V is TRBV5-1; D unresolved. Per germline, CDR1 SGHRS and CDR2 YFSETQ. The CDR3 has 15 residues. Trimming shortened V by 0 bases and J by 2 bases, and 6 bases separated the two germline ends.

The J gene is TRBJ1-3, the V gene TRBV4-1; D is perhaps TRBD1 (5 bases). Trimming pared 3 bases from V and 9 bases from J, leaving 15 bases between. There are 14 residues in the CDR3. CDR1 is MGHRA and CDR2 is YSYEKL in the germline V gene. The CDR3 here is CASSQPHAGATIYF. CDR3 sequence (DNA): TGCGCCAGCAGCCAGCCCCACGCCGGGGCCACCATATATTTT.

The genes are TRBV10-1 and TRBJ1-1; unclear D gene. Trimming took off 2 bases at V and 3 bases at J, with 10 bases between the two ends. CDR1 and CDR2 from the germline V gene are WNHNN and SYGVQD (reference sequence). This CDR3 region has 14 residues. CDR3 protein: CASSETRWDTEAFF. DNA of the CDR3: TGCGCCAGCAGTGAGACCCGATGGGACACTGAAGCTTTCTTT.

V and J are TRBV5-1 and TRBJ1-1; TRBD1 agrees at 9 bases. Germline CDR1 is SGHRS and CDR2 is YFSETQ. Trimming took 2 bases from V and 6 from J; bases not matched to a gene: 8. The CDR3 has 15 residues. This CDR3 is CASSLTGGESAEAFF. The CDR3, as DNA: TGCGCCAGCAGCTTAACAGGGGGCGAGAGCGCTGAAGCTTTCTTT.

The rearrangement uses TRBV19 and TRBJ1-1, with 8 bases fitting TRBD1. CDR3 length equals 14 residues. CDR1 is LNHDA, CDR2 SQIVND, per germline (reference sequence). Germline trimming cut 7 bases from V and 1 base from J; bases unmatched to any gene: 5. CDR3 nucleotide sequence: TGTGCCAGTATCAGGACAGGGACGAACACTGAAGCTTTCTTT. Its protein is CASIRTGTNTEAFF. Supplemented by reference TRBV19 and TRBJ1-1, the full variable domain reads DGGITQSPKYLFRKEGQNVTLSCEQNLNHDAMYWYRQDPGQGLRLIYYSQIVNDFQKGDIAEGYSVSREKKESFPLTVTSAQKNPTAFYLCASIRTGTNTEAFFGQGTRLTVV.

CDR3 nucleotide sequence: TGTGCCAGCAGTCTTGTAGGGTTACAGGGTGGCTACGAGCAGTACTTC. Translation gives CASSLVGLQGGYEQYF. V is TRBV28 and J is TRBJ2-7; tentative D call: TRBD1 (6 bases). Germline CDR1 reads MDHEN; CDR2 reads SYDVKM. The CDR3 spans 16 residues. The V end lost 5 bases, the J end lost 3 bases, and 20 bases lay between the germline ends.

The chain carries TRBV7-9 and TRBJ2-1; D is uncertain. The V end lost 1 base, the J end lost 10 bases, and 11 bases lay between the germline ends. This CDR3 contains 13 residues. CDR1 SEHNR and CDR2 FQNEAQ come from the germline V gene (reference sequence). The CDR3 here is CASSLGTAREQFF. CDR3 DNA: TGTGCCAGCAGCTTAGGGACGGCGCGCGAGCAGTTCTTC.

This clone was detected only once. The rearrangement links TRBV5-4 to TRBJ1-1; D possibly corresponds to TRBD1 (6 bases). CDR3 size: 14 residues. V lost 5 bases and J 0 bases, leaving 11 bases between the germline ends. Germline V gene sequence: CDR1 SGHNT, CDR2 YYREEE (reference sequence). This CDR3 is CASRSGQLNTEAFF. Written as DNA, the CDR3 is TGTGCCAGCAGGAGTGGACAGCTGAACACTGAAGCTTTCTTT.

This clone was detected only once. The chain links TRBV2 to TRBJ2-2; no firm D call. The V end lost 5 bases, the J end lost 6 bases, and 16 bases lay between the germline ends. Looked up from germline, CDR1 is SNHLY and CDR2 is FYNNEI. The CDR3 has 15 residues. The CDR3 reads CASSPNVGAAGELFF. CDR3 bases: TGTGCCAGCAGTCCGAACGTTGGAGCTGCCGGGGAGCTGTTTTTT.

The CDR3 nucleotides read TGTGCCAGCAAGGGGGGAGGGCTTAATAGCAATCAGCCCCAGCATTTT. Protein: CASKGGGLNSNQPQHF. The chain is built from TRBV2 and TRBJ1-5; tentative D call: TRBD1 (6 bases). CDR1 and CDR2 from the germline V gene are SNHLY and FYNNEI. The germline V and J ends were trimmed by 7 bases and 0 bases, with 16 bases remaining between them. This CDR3 has 16 residues.

The J gene is TRBJ2-1, the V gene TRBV5-1; 12 bases line up with TRBD2. The CDR3 has 16 residues. The ends lost 0 bases at V and 9 bases at J; junction bases unmatched: 7. Germline-derived CDR1 and CDR2 are SGHRS and YFSETQ. CDR3 bases: TGCGCCAGCAGCTTGGGGCTAGCGGGAGGGGATGGTGAGCAGTTCTTC. Amino acid sequence: CASSLGLAGGDGEQFF. Full variable domain (rest looked up from reference TRBV5-1 and TRBJ2-1): KAGVTQTPRYLIKTRGQQVTLSCSPISGHRSVSWYQQTPGQGLQFLFEYFSETQRNKGNFPGRFSGRQFSNSRSEMNVSTLELGDSALYLCASSLGLAGGDGEQFFGPGTRLTVL.

This clone was recorded a few times. V and J are TRBV29-1 and TRBJ1-1, with 7 bases fitting TRBD1. This CDR3 region has 14 residues. Trimming cost V 3 bases and J 0 bases; bases outside gene matches: 4. Germline CDR1 SQVTM, CDR2 ANQGSEA. CDR3 loop: CSVEGQQMNTEAFF. CDR3 sequence (DNA): TGCAGCGTTGAGGGACAGCAAATGAACACTGAAGCTTTCTTT.

The chain uses TRBV5-1 and TRBJ1-4; D possibly corresponds to TRBD1 (6 bases). This CDR3 contains 15 residues. Germline CDR1 reads SGHRS; CDR2 reads YFSETQ. V was trimmed by 7 bases and J by 2 bases, leaving 15 bases between them. The CDR3, as DNA: TGCGCCAGCGGATTGAGGGGGACCACTAATGAAAAACTGTTTTTT. Protein product: CASGLRGTTNEKLFF.

The chain has TRBV6-5 and TRBJ2-5, with no clear D. CDR3 length: 16 residues. The V gene's germline CDR1 is MNHEY and CDR2 SVGAGI. V was pared by 0 bases and J by 1 base, with 12 bases between. CDR3 region: CASSYSGLGSQETQYF. CDR3 sequence (DNA): TGTGCCAGCAGTTACTCAGGCTTAGGAAGCCAAGAGACCCAGTACTTC.

This clone was detected once. V and J are TRBV6-5 and TRBJ1-1, with TRBD1 matching over 7 bases. The CDR3 totals 14 residues. With 5 bases clipped from V and 0 bases from J, the junction kept 3 bases outside the gene matches. Per germline, CDR1 MNHEY and CDR2 SVGAGI. The DNA for the CDR3 is TGTGCCAGCAGTGCAGGGGGAATGAACACTGAAGCTTTCTTT. Translated, it gives CASSAGGMNTEAFF.

The rearrangement links TRBV6-5 to TRBJ2-7; 9 bases line up with TRBD1. The CDR3 loop spans 15 amino acids. Germline V gene sequence: CDR1 MNHEY, CDR2 SVGAGI. Trimming took 2 bases from V and 4 from J; bases not matched to a gene: 6. This chain's CDR3 is CASSYLPGTGYEQYF. The CDR3 DNA is TGTGCCAGCAGTTACCTTCCCGGGACAGGGTACGAGCAGTACTTC.

The V gene is TRBV19, the J gene TRBJ1-1; TRBD1 agrees at 8 bases. The CDR3 covers 16 residues. V trimming: 7 bases; J trimming: 1 base; junction bases outside the gene matches: 11. Germline V gene data show CDR1 as LNHDA and CDR2 as SQIVND (reference sequence). In DNA form, the CDR3 reads TGTGCCAGTATGACATCAGGACAGGGTCGGAACACTGAAGCTTTCTTT. This translates into CASMTSGQGRNTEAFF.

This chain links TRBV7-9 with TRBJ2-7; no definite D call. The CDR3 spans 11 residues. Germline lookup yields CDR1 SEHNR and CDR2 FQNEAQ (reference sequence). Between the trimmed V and J ends, which lost 1 base and 6 bases, there was a span of 4 bases. CDR3 DNA: TGTGCCAGCAGCTTAGAGGTCGAGCAGTACTTC. Amino acid sequence: CASSLEVEQYF.